This T cell receptor beta chain originates from a study of PD-L1 blockade in urothelial cancer (dated by TCRdb to 2015 to 2018). For the study in its entirety: All patients started therapy around 2014 and received atezolizumab 1,200 mg intravenously every 3 weeks. About 85% of the roughly 29 patients were identified as males with urothelial cancer of bladder origin, and a prior smoking history was reported by 18 of 29 patients. Whole exome sequencing and RNA sequencing of pretreatment tumors were performed alongside TCR sequencing in the same patients. Durable clinical benefit was achieved by nine patients and was not achieved by 20 patients. Blood samples were analyzed at 3 weeks after treatment start (second dose) and at 6 weeks after treatment start. Pretreatment tumor samples and matched peripheral blood, collected serially before and after atezolizumab treatment, underwent TCR sequencing. An ECOG performance status of 0 or 1 was recorded for the patients, and 0 to 3 prior chemotherapy regimens had been received by the patients. Somatic, immune and clinical correlates of response to PD-L1 blockade with atezolizumab in urothelial cancer were the focus of an exploratory multi-omic analysis. Twenty-nine patients had pretreatment blood TCR-seq, approximately 24 had at least one posttreatment blood collection, and approximately 24 had tumor TCR-seq. Durable clinical benefit was defined as progression-free survival longer than 6 months, and TCR features were also tested against progression-free and overall survival. Blood samples yielded a median of around 130,000 T cells and roughly 83,000 unique TCRs, with median clonality approximately 0.08. What the authors observed across the whole study: Patients with durable benefit showed greater expansion of tumor-associated TCR clones in peripheral blood 3 weeks after starting treatment (n ≈ 23, p = 0.022). Improved progression-free and overall survival was associated with having pretreatment peripheral blood TCR clonality below the median. Because the sample size was small (n ≈ 30) and many exploratory analyses were performed, the results are intended to be hypothesis-generating.

A total of under 35 patients with locally advanced or metastatic urothelial carcinoma, treated at Memorial Sloan Kettering on a trial protocol, made up the cohort. Peripheral blood mononuclear cells were collected pretreatment and during treatment, with between 1 and 8 total time points per patient. The Qiagen DNeasy Blood extraction kit was used to purify genomic DNA from total PBMCs and tumor samples. PBMCs were collected pretreatment and during treatment, and were isolated and stored as previously described. Synthetic TCR analog templates were spiked into each PCR to estimate absolute template abundance from read counts. Using the immunoSEQ assay, TCRbeta CDR3 regions were amplified from genomic DNA with bias-controlled V and J gene primers. Sequencing of rearranged TCRbeta segments was performed at approximately 20X coverage. The study's processing was this. Sequencing errors were corrected by clustering and CDR3s were annotated against IMGT to assign V, D and J genes. Downstream analyses used only productive TCRbeta rearrangements and left out out-of-frame or stop-codon sequences. Clonality was calculated as one minus the Shannon entropy normalized by the log of the number of unique productive sequences. Fisher's exact test with Benjamini-Hochberg correction, using a cutoff of adjusted p below 0.01, was how clones that differed between time points or between blood and tumor were identified. TCRdb's version of the immuneACCESS table is confined to in-frame rearrangements and falls short of the full clone set. An unresolved V gene accounts for under half of the shortfall where checked; the remainder is of unknown origin. That table is the source of V, J and clone size, and D and trimming were worked out from the DNA. The sample yields tens of thousands of clones; nearly 90% were counted once. The biggest ten clones account for 7.6% of the sample.

About this clone: Its antigen remains unidentified. Per-base quality was not reported, and no clone a single base away is much larger than it.

The CDR1 and CDR2 encoded by the germline V gene are SGHRS and YFSETQ. The junction shows trimming of 0 bases on V and 2 bases on J, and the gene matches do not reach 4 bases of it. Reading from cysteine to phenylalanine, the CDR3 counts 16 amino acids. Just the 48-base CDR3 DNA is kept, in frame starting at base 1. The sequencing used PBMCs, collected around atezolizumab (anti-PD-L1) treatment. The sequence is built from TRBV5-1 and TRBJ1-4; TRBD1 aligns with 7 central bases. This sequence was found in a man aged 55 to 70 with urothelial cancer. CDR3 protein: CASSLEGGSTNEKLFF. The sequenced DNA: TGCGCCAGCAGCTTGGAAGGGGGCTCTACTAATGAAAAACTGTTTTTT.